This T cell receptor (beta chain) was sequenced in a study of T cells in Graves' hyperthyroidism and ophthalmopathy. The overall study: Peripheral blood was collected at initial diagnosis, before any treatment.

No ophthalmopathy progression within 18 months constituted stable Graves' hyperthyroidism. The study enrolled patients aged 18 to 65 with newly diagnosed hyperthyroidism of under 2 months' duration. 10 ml fresh peripheral blood yielded the PBMCs. This clonotype showed up many times. The CDR3 totals 15 residues. From germline, CDR1 is SGHRS and CDR2 YFSETQ. V gave up 3 bases and J gave up 3 bases; unmatched junction bases: 3. Amplified regions were TCR beta CDR3 sequences from RNA transcripts. The TCR CDR3 was amplified in a first-round RT-PCR using the HTBI primer set. From the multiplex PCR reads, TCRdb called clonotypes with MiXCR, one entry per CDR3 protein. Of about 400,000 distinct CDR3 sequences detected, approximately 13% appear once; the ten largest clones hold 5.3%.

The rearrangement links TRBV5-1 to TRBJ2-7, with TRBD2 matching over 13 bases. Source material: blood. This TCR was sampled from a woman under 30 with Graves' hyperthyroidism. Here the CDR3 DNA reads TGCGCCAGCAGCTGGGGACTAGCGGGAATCTACGAGCAGTACTTC. Translation gives CASSWGLAGIYEQYF.